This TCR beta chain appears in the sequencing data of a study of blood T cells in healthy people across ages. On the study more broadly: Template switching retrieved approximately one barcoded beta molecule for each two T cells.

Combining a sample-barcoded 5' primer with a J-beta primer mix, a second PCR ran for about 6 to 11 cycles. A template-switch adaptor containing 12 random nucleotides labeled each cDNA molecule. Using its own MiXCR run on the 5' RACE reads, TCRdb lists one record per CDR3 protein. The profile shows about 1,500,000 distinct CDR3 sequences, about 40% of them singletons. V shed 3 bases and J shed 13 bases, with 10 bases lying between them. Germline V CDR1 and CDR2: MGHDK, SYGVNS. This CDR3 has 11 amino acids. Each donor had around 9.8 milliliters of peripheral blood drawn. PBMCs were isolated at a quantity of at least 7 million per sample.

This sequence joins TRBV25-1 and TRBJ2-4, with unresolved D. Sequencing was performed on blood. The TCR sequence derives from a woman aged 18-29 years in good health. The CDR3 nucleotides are TGTGCCAGCAGTGAGGATAGACCGCAGTACTTC. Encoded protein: CASSEDRPQYF.